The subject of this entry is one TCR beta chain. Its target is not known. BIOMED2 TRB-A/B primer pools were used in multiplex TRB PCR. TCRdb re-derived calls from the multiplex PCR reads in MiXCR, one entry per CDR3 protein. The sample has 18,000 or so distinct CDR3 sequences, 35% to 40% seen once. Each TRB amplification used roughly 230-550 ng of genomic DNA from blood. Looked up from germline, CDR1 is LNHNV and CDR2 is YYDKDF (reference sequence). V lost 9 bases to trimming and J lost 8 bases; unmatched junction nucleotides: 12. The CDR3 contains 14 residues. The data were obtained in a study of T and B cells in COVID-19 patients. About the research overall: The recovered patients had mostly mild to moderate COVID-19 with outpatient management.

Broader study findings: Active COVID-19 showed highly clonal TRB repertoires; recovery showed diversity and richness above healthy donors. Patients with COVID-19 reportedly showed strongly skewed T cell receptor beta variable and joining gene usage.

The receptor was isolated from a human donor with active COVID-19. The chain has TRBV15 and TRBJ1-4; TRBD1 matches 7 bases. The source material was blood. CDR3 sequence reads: CATERGGSGEKLFF. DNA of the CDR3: TGTGCCACAGAAAGAGGGGGCTCTGGAGAAAAACTGTTTTTT.